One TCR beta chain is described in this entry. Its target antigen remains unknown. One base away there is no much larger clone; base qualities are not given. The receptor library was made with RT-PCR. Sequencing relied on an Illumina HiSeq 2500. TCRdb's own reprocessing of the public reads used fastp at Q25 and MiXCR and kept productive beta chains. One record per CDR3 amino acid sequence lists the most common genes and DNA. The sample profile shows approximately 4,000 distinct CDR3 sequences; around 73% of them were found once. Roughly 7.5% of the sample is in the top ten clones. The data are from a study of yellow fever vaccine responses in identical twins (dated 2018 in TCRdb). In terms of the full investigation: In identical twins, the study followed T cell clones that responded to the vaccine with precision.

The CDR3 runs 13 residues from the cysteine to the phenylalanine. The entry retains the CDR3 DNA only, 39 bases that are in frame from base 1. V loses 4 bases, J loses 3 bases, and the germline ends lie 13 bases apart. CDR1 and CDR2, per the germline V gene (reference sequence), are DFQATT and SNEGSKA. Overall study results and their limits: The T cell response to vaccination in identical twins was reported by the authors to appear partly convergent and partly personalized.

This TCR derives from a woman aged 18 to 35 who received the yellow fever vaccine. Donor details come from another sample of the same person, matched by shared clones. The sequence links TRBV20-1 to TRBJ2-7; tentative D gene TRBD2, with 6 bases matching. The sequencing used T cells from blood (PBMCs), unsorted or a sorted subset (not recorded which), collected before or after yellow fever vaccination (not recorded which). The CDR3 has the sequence CSAKGPDYYEQYF. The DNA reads TGCAGTGCTAAAGGTCCGGACTACTACGAGCAGTACTTC.